The rows below give T cell receptor beta chains drawn from one sample of a study of T cells in Graves' hyperthyroidism and ophthalmopathy. TCRdb itself ran the multiplex PCR reads through MiXCR, one entry per CDR3 protein. This sample yields around 100,000 distinct CDR3 sequences, of which roughly 50% are seen a single time; roughly 25% belongs to the top ten. Sequencing was performed on blood. Source of these receptors: a man aged 35 to 55 with Graves' hyperthyroidism. The CDR3 runs from the conserved cysteine through the conserved F or W. D genes are given only for firm matches. A clone size is listed for some rows: how often the clone was seen (once, few, many), or a class if it is expanded.

cdr3_nt cdr3_aa v_call d_call j_call clone_size
TGTGCCAGCAGCCCGGGACAGGGACGAGCGGGGCAGTACTTC CASSPGQGRAGQYF TRBV7-9 TRBD1 TRBJ2-7 -
TGTGCCAGCACCGAAGTTAGTCTCGGGGAAAGAGGTGAAAAACTGTTTTTT CASTEVSLGERGEKLFF TRBV6-6 - TRBJ1-4 -
TGTGCCATCAGTAAGGACAAGGTTCCCGAGCAGTACTTC CAISKDKVPEQYF TRBV10-3 - TRBJ2-7 many
TGTGCCAGCATGGCTAGCGGGCTGAGCTCCTACAATGAGCAGTACTTT CASMASGLSSYNEQYF TRBV2 TRBD2 TRBJ2-3 once
TGCGCCAGCAGCGGGGACCGACCGAACACCGGGGAGCTGTTTTTT CASSGDRPNTGELFF TRBV5-1 - TRBJ2-2 -
TGCAGCGCAGGGACAGCGAAGAATTCACCCCTCCACTTT CSAGTAKNSPLHF TRBV29-1 TRBD1 TRBJ1-6 -
TGCGCCAGCAGCCCGACAGGGGGAGATACGCAGTATTTT CASSPTGGDTQYF TRBV5-1 TRBD1 TRBJ2-3 many
TGTGCCAGCAGGCAAACCGGGACAGGGCCTCTCGGAGCTTTCTTT CASRQTGTGPLGAFF TRBV6-4 TRBD1 TRBJ1-1 many
TGCAGTGCTAGAGTCACTACCATGGGACAGTACGGCTACACCTTC CSARVTTMGQYGYTF TRBV20-1 TRBD1 TRBJ1-2 many
TGTGCCACCAGTGGGACAGGGGGCGCAGAGACCCAGTACTTC CATSGTGGAETQYF TRBV24-1 TRBD1 TRBJ2-5 -
TGCAGTGCTGGGGATACGAACACCGGGGAGCTGTTTTTT CSAGDTNTGELFF TRBV20-1 - TRBJ2-2 -
TGTGCCAGCAGTCAGGCTAATCAGCCCCAGCATTTT CASSQANQPQHF TRBV6-5 - TRBJ1-5 many
TGTGCCAGCAGTCCACCACAGGGTCGGGGGGAAAAACTGTTTTTT CASSPPQGRGEKLFF TRBV28 - TRBJ1-4 -
TGCGCCAGCAGTGAACCCGGCCGTGGCTACACCTTC CASSEPGRGYTF TRBV10-1 - TRBJ1-2 -
TGCAGTGCTAGCGGGGGGTACAATGAGCAGTTCTTC CSASGGYNEQFF TRBV20-1 TRBD2 TRBJ2-1 -
TGTGCCAGCAGCCGTCTAGCGGGGAACACCGGGGAGCTGTTTTTT CASSRLAGNTGELFF TRBV12-3/TRBV12-4 TRBD2 TRBJ2-2 many
TGTGCCAGCAGCGTTCAGGGGGGGGCTGAAGCTTTCTTT CASSVQGGAEAFF TRBV9 TRBD1 TRBJ1-1 -
TGTGCCAGCAAAGGGGCCCCTAACACCGGGGAGCTGTTTTTT CASKGAPNTGELFF TRBV12-3/TRBV12-4 - TRBJ2-2 many
TGTGCCAGCAGCTTGTCAACAGGGGGCTCGGGGGTCAACGTCCTGACTTTC CASSLSTGGSGVNVLTF TRBV5-5 TRBD1 TRBJ2-6 -
TGTGCCAGCAGTTCTGGACAGACGACTAATGAAAAACTGTTTTTT CASSSGQTTNEKLFF TRBV7-9 - TRBJ1-4 -
TGCGCCAGCAGTGAACCCGGCCGTGGAAACACCATATATTTT CASSEPGRGNTIYF TRBV10-1 - TRBJ1-3 many
TGCAGTGCTAGGGGACAGGGGGCCAACGTCCTGACTTTC CSARGQGANVLTF TRBV20-1 TRBD1 TRBJ2-6 -